This T cell receptor (beta chain) originates from a study of Ad26.COV2.S vaccination and SARS-CoV-2 variants. The overall study: Participant was drawn from the COV1001 Ad26.COV2.S trial arm.

CDR1 and CDR2 from the germline V gene are ENHRY and SYGVKD. CDR3 size: 12 residues. V shed 4 bases and J shed 7 bases, with 10 bases lying between them. Treatment reported: some 20 received Ad26.COV2.S at low or high dose, single or two shots; 5 received placebo; per-sample allocation not given. All samples were drawn on day 63, counting from the first vaccine or placebo injection. Comment on this clone: The antigen remains unidentified.

Sequencing was performed with immunoSEQ multiplex PCR; in TCRdb, only in-frame clones are kept and a portion is missing. In the table there are roughly 700,000 clones, around 90% of which are singletons. Study-wide results and limits: Participants given vaccine showed non-spike TCR breadth similar to that of placebo recipients.

This receptor was taken from a person between 18 and 59 years old who received the Ad26.COV2.S COVID-19 vaccine or a placebo. The rearrangement joins TRBV10-3 to TRBJ1-2, with D hard to call. Sequenced here: peripheral blood, sampled in a trial of Ad26.COV2.S vaccine versus placebo. The CDR3 spells CAISVEGFGYTF. CDR3 bases: TGTGCCATCAGTGTTGAGGGTTTTGGCTACACCTTC.